Listed below are T cell receptor beta chains from one sample, sequenced in a study of lymphopenia after photon versus proton radiotherapy. The protocol was immunoSEQ multiplex PCR, while the TCRdb copy is restricted to in-frame clones and leaves out a portion. There are about 23,000 clones in the sample; about 93% occur only once, and approximately 9.4% lies in the top ten. Source: peripheral blood, taken from a patient treated with proton-based radiotherapy. These TCRs come from a woman in her 70s with pancreatic cancer. Some clones in this sample may be carry-over from other donors' samples. Both conserved end residues are part of each CDR3. A D gene is named only where the DNA matches it firmly. Size values are once, few and many counts, or a class for expanded clones, and some rows have none.

clone_size	v_call	j_call	d_call	cdr3_nt	cdr3_aa
-	TRBV9	TRBJ1-2	-	TGTGCCAGCAGCCCATCTCCCGGGGGGGCCCTCCTGGGCTACACCTTC	CASSPSPGGALLGYTF
-	TRBV6-5	TRBJ1-2	-	TGTGCCAGCAGTTTAGGTTCTAGCTACACCTTC	CASSLGSSYTF
-	TRBV7-2	TRBJ2-3	TRBD2	TGTGCCAGCAGCTTAGTGGAGGGACTAGCGACAGATACGCAGTATTTT	CASSLVEGLATDTQYF
-	TRBV7-2	TRBJ2-1	-	TGTGCCAGCAGCTTAGGGGGAGAAAGGTATGAGCAGTTCTTC	CASSLGGERYEQFF
-	TRBV19	TRBJ1-1	TRBD1	TGTGCCAGTAGTTCGACAGGGGGCTGGGCTGAAGCTTTCTTT	CASSSTGGWAEAFF
-	TRBV19	TRBJ1-1	-	TGTGCCAGTAGTCTTTTTCGCGGTGACACTGAAGCTTTCTTT	CASSLFRGDTEAFF
few	TRBV19	TRBJ1-1	-	TGTGCCAGTAGCCAGGGGCGGAACACTGAAGCTTTCTTT	CASSQGRNTEAFF
-	TRBV5-6	TRBJ1-3	-	TGTGCCAGCAGCTTGGACACTGGAAACACCATATATTTT	CASSLDTGNTIYF
-	TRBV9	TRBJ2-1	-	TGTGCCAGCAGCGGTAGCGGCGCAGACTACAATGAGCAGTTCTTC	CASSGSGADYNEQFF
-	TRBV27	TRBJ2-7	TRBD2	TGTGCCAGCAGTTCGGGACTAGAGGCCTACGAGCAGTACTTC	CASSSGLEAYEQYF
-	TRBV5-1	TRBJ2-1	TRBD1	TGCGCCAGCAGCTTGGTACAGGGGTGGAACAATGAGCAGTTCTTC	CASSLVQGWNNEQFF
-	TRBV19	TRBJ2-7	-	TGTGCCAGTAGTATAGGGGCGGGGACCTACGAGCAGTACTTC	CASSIGAGTYEQYF
few	TRBV10-3	TRBJ2-7	TRBD2	TGTGCCATCAGTGAGAGGGGGGGAACTAGCGGGAGAGGGTACGAGCAGTACTTC	CAISERGGTSGRGYEQYF
-	TRBV21-1	TRBJ2-4	-	TGTGCCAGCAGTTCTAGCGGAGTAGCCAAAAACATTCAGTACTTC	CASSSSGVAKNIQYF
-	TRBV6-5	TRBJ2-2	TRBD1	TGTGCCAGCAGTACAGGGGCTGACACCGGGGAGCTGTTTTTT	CASSTGADTGELFF
-	TRBV4-1	TRBJ2-7	-	TGCGCCAGCAGCCTAGGAACAGTGACCTACGAGCAGTACTTC	CASSLGTVTYEQYF
-	TRBV11-1	TRBJ2-7	-	TGTGCCAGCAGCTTAGGGGGGGCGCACACCTACGAGCAGTACTTC	CASSLGGAHTYEQYF
-	TRBV6-1	TRBJ1-2	-	TGTGCCAGCACCGCGCGAGCTAACTATGGCTACACCTTC	CASTARANYGYTF
-	TRBV7-9	TRBJ1-1	-	TGTGCCAGCAGCCCAGGCGGCACTGAAGCTTTCTTT	CASSPGGTEAFF
-	TRBV4-2	TRBJ2-1	-	TGTGCCAGCAGCCAACCGGGATCCTACAATGAGCAGTTCTTC	CASSQPGSYNEQFF
-	TRBV5-6	TRBJ1-6	TRBD1	TGTGCCAGCAGCTTTAGTAGACAGGGGTATTCACCCCTCCACTTT	CASSFSRQGYSPLHF
-	TRBV5-6	TRBJ2-7	TRBD2	TGTGCCAGCAGCTTGGGCCTAGCGGGGGCCTACGAGCAGTACTTC	CASSLGLAGAYEQYF
-	TRBV28	TRBJ1-4	TRBD1	TGTGCCAGCAGTTTATCAGGCCAGGGGGCAACTAATGAAAAACTGTTTTTT	CASSLSGQGATNEKLFF
-	TRBV28	TRBJ1-1	TRBD1	TGTGCCAGCAGTTTGGGGACAGGGTTTCGGACTGAAGCTTTCTTT	CASSLGTGFRTEAFF
-	TRBV28	TRBJ2-2	TRBD1	TGTGCCAGCTCCTTAGGAACAGGGGAAAGGGAGCTGTTTTTT	CASSLGTGERELFF
-	TRBV29-1	TRBJ1-5	-	TGCAGCGTTGATGGGGGGGACGGCAATCAGCCCCAGCATTTT	CSVDGGDGNQPQHF
-	TRBV10-3	TRBJ2-7	TRBD1	TGTGCCATCAGTAGGACAGGGGCCTACGAGCAGTACTTC	CAISRTGAYEQYF
-	TRBV7-9	TRBJ2-7	TRBD2	TGTGCCAGCAGTCTCACTAGCGGGAGTACCTACGAGCAGTACTTC	CASSLTSGSTYEQYF
-	TRBV29-1	TRBJ2-7	-	TGCAGCGTTGAAGGGGATGGGACGAGCTCCTACGAGCAGTACTTC	CSVEGDGTSSYEQYF